This TCR beta chain was documented in a study of blood T cell repertoires in COVID-19. V gave up 1 base and J gave up 0 bases; unmatched junction bases: 8. CDR3 length equals 19 residues. CDR1 MNHEY and CDR2 SMNVEV come from the germline V gene (reference sequence). Using immunoSEQ multiplex PCR, the repertoire was profiled, and TCRdb retains in-frame clones only, with some absent. The profile shows about 58,000 clones, 78% of them singletons. Sequencing was carried out using peripheral blood. The rearrangement uses TRBV27 and TRBJ2-6, with 8 bases matching TRBD1. The receptor was derived from a human donor in a cohort sampled during active COVID-19. The CDR3 nucleotides read TGTGCCAGCAGTTTATTTCCCGGGACAGGCCTCTCTGGGGCCAACGTCCTGACTTTC. This gives the protein CASSLFPGTGLSGANVLTF. Complete variable domain (other parts from reference TRBV27 and TRBJ2-6): EAQVTQNPRYLITVTGKKLTVTCSQNMNHEYMSWYRQDPGLGLRQIYYSMNVEVTDKGDVPEGYKVSRKEKRNFPLILESPSPNQTSLYFCASSLFPGTGLSGANVLTFGAGSRLTVL.